A selection of T cell receptor beta chains follows, all from one sample in a study of cytomegalovirus exposure and HLA in healthy donors. Here immunoSEQ multiplex PCR was the method, and the copy in TCRdb shows in-frame clones only, minus some. Reported are about 60,000 clones; the ten largest clones contain approximately 15%. Sequenced sample: PBMCs. These receptors originate from a boy aged 5 to 17 in good health and CMV-seronegative. The CDR3 runs from the conserved cysteine through the conserved F or W. The D gene is left open where the match is weak.

j_call,v_call,d_call,cdr3_aa,cdr3_nt
TRBJ2-2,TRBV11-3,NA,CASSHGPTGLRSVSGELFF,TGTGCCAGCAGCCACGGCCCAACGGGACTCCGATCGGTTTCCGGGGAGCTGTTTTTT
TRBJ1-1,TRBV15,NA,CATSRDRGGGTEAFF,TGTGCCACCAGCAGAGACAGGGGAGGGGGCACTGAAGCTTTCTTT
TRBJ2-3,TRBV13,NA,CASSRRKDRNTDTQYF,TGTGCCAGCAGCAGACGAAAGGACAGAAACACAGATACGCAGTATTTT
TRBJ1-5,TRBV19,TRBD1,CASERQGNQPQHF,TGTGCCAGTGAGCGACAGGGAAATCAGCCCCAGCATTTT
TRBJ2-1,TRBV6-5,NA,CASSSDSRLLYNEQFF,TGTGCCAGCAGTTCCGACTCGCGACTGCTCTACAATGAGCAGTTCTTC
TRBJ1-1,TRBV27,NA,CASSYGGTEAFF,TGTGCCAGCAGTTACGGTGGCACTGAAGCTTTCTTT
TRBJ2-1,TRBV5-1,NA,CASSRGTYNEQFF,TGCGCCAGCAGCAGAGGGACCTACAATGAGCAGTTCTTC
TRBJ1-6,TRBV19,NA,CASSMYTIGDSPLHF,TGTGCCAGTAGTATGTACACCATAGGGGATTCACCCCTCCACTTT
TRBJ1-1,TRBV7-6,NA,CASSSSGGTEAFF,TGTGCCAGCAGCTCCTCGGGGGGAACTGAAGCTTTCTTT
TRBJ1-1,TRBV30,NA,CAWNRAGGAEAFF,TGTGCCTGGAATCGAGCGGGGGGCGCTGAAGCTTTCTTT
TRBJ1-2,TRBV4-2,TRBD1,CASSQEETGGYTF,TGTGCCAGCAGCCAAGAAGAGACAGGGGGCTACACCTTC
TRBJ1-1,TRBV6-5,TRBD1,CASTWTGGTEAFF,TGTGCCAGCACTTGGACAGGAGGGACTGAAGCTTTCTTT
TRBJ1-2,TRBV5-1,NA,CASSPQDGGNGYTF,TGCGCCAGCAGCCCACAGGATGGAGGGAATGGCTACACCTTC
TRBJ1-5,TRBV7-8,NA,CASSYSDRSSNQPQHF,TGTGCCAGCAGCTACAGCGACAGGTCTAGCAATCAGCCCCAGCATTTT
TRBJ2-7,TRBV10-3,TRBD1,CAISGGQAYEQYF,TGTGCCATCAGTGGGGGACAGGCCTACGAGCAGTACTTC
TRBJ1-4,TRBV6-4,NA,CASSDSVGANEKLFF,TGTGCCAGCAGTGACTCAGTGGGCGCGAATGAAAAACTGTTTTTT
TRBJ1-5,TRBV7-2,TRBD1,CASSRGGDREKPQHF,TGTGCCAGCAGCCGAGGGGGAGACAGGGAAAAGCCCCAGCATTTT
TRBJ2-1,TRBV4-3,TRBD1,CASSQDWAGGLNEQFF,TGCGCCAGCAGCCAAGATTGGGCAGGGGGCCTCAATGAGCAGTTCTTC
TRBJ2-1,TRBV7-9,NA,CASSSTGRDNEQFF,TGTGCCAGCAGCTCGACGGGGAGAGACAATGAGCAGTTCTTC
TRBJ2-2,TRBV2,NA,CARGLRGAGELFF,TGTGCCAGAGGGCTTAGGGGTGCCGGGGAGCTGTTTTTT
TRBJ1-1,TRBV25-1,TRBD1,CASSDYGQGNRGPEAFF,TGTGCCAGCAGTGATTATGGACAGGGAAATAGAGGGCCTGAAGCTTTCTTT
TRBJ2-1,TRBV7-9,NA,CASRLMTGQAYNEQFF,TGTGCCAGCAGGTTAATGACGGGACAAGCGTACAATGAGCAGTTCTTC
TRBJ1-5,TRBV5-1,TRBD1,CASSSGTGGPQPQHF,TGCGCCAGCAGCTCCGGGACAGGGGGACCTCAGCCCCAGCATTTT
TRBJ2-7,TRBV5-4,TRBD1,CATINPQGDYEQYF,TGTGCCACGATAAATCCCCAGGGGGATTACGAGCAGTACTTC
TRBJ2-7,TRBV13,TRBD1,CASSKPGQPSYEQYF,TGTGCCAGCAGCAAGCCGGGACAGCCCTCCTACGAGCAGTACTTC
TRBJ1-1,TRBV18,NA,CASSPDWSTEAFF,TGTGCCAGCTCACCGGACTGGAGCACTGAAGCTTTCTTT
TRBJ1-2,TRBV6-1,TRBD1,CASSEAVPGGFYGYTF,TGTGCCAGCAGTGAAGCGGTACCAGGGGGATTCTATGGCTACACCTTC
TRBJ1-4,TRBV30,NA,CAWSGGGEKLFF,TGTGCCTGGAGCGGTGGGGGGGAAAAACTGTTTTTT
TRBJ1-2,TRBV12-2,NA,CASRSFRSGRNYGYTF,TGTGCAAGTCGCTCCTTTAGATCAGGGAGGAACTATGGCTACACCTTC
TRBJ1-6,TRBV7-9,TRBD1,CASSLEGGSPLHF,TGTGCCAGCAGCTTAGAAGGGGGCTCACCCCTCCACTTT
TRBJ2-7,TRBV2,NA,CASSDTGQREQYF,TGTGCCAGCAGTGACACGGGACAAAGGGAGCAGTACTTC
TRBJ2-3,TRBV2,TRBD1,CASRQGATDTQYF,TGTGCCAGCCGACAGGGGGCCACAGATACGCAGTATTTT
TRBJ1-1,TRBV5-1,NA,CASSPNLNTEAFF,TGCGCCAGCAGCCCTAACCTGAACACTGAAGCTTTCTTT
TRBJ2-1,TRBV30,TRBD2,CAWSRTSGGAGEQFF,TGTGCCTGGAGTCGCACTAGCGGGGGGGCAGGTGAGCAGTTCTTC
TRBJ1-5,TRBV7-2,NA,CASSLAGRPQHF,TGTGCCAGCAGCTTAGCAGGGAGGCCCCAGCATTTT
TRBJ1-6,TRBV9,NA,CASSGGVGYNSPLHF,TGTGCCAGCAGCGGGGGGGTAGGATATAATTCACCCCTCCACTTT
TRBJ2-7,TRBV4-2,NA,CASSLGAGRTYEQYF,TGTGCCAGCAGCCTGGGGGCAGGGCGAACCTACGAGCAGTACTTC
TRBJ2-7,TRBV5-4,TRBD1,CASSWPPGQGNSYEQYF,TGTGCCAGCAGCTGGCCTCCGGGACAGGGCAACTCCTACGAGCAGTACTTC
TRBJ2-6,TRBV6-6,NA,CASSYSSGTGANVLTF,TGTGCCAGCAGTTACTCGTCAGGGACTGGGGCCAACGTCCTGACTTTC
TRBJ2-5,TRBV18,NA,CASSPDYLGETQYF,TGTGCCAGCTCACCAGACTATCTCGGGGAGACCCAGTACTTC
TRBJ1-2,TRBV6-5,NA,CASSDPGLGGYTF,TGTGCCAGCAGCGACCCAGGGTTGGGCGGCTACACCTTC
TRBJ1-1,TRBV25-1,NA,CASRGLTNTEAFF,TGTGCCAGCAGGGGACTGACGAACACTGAAGCTTTCTTT
TRBJ2-2,TRBV19,NA,CASSTDSLNTGELFF,TGTGCCAGTAGTACTGACAGCCTGAACACCGGGGAGCTGTTTTTT
TRBJ2-1,TRBV29-1,NA,CSVVLLAQGEQFF,TGCAGCGTTGTGCTTCTAGCGCAGGGTGAGCAGTTCTTC
TRBJ1-1,TRBV29-1,TRBD1,CSGTGQSLNTEAFF,TGCAGCGGTACGGGACAGAGCTTGAACACTGAAGCTTTCTTT
TRBJ1-4,TRBV6-5,NA,CASKRFQEEEKLFF,TGTGCCAGCAAACGGTTCCAGGAGGAAGAAAAACTGTTTTTT
TRBJ2-7,TRBV18,TRBD1,CASSRDRGYEQYF,TGTGCCAGCTCCCGGGACAGGGGCTACGAGCAGTACTTC
TRBJ1-2,TRBV30,NA,CAWGWREDYDGYTF,TGTGCCTGGGGGTGGAGGGAGGATTACGATGGCTACACCTTC
TRBJ2-7,TRBV7-9,NA,CASSPGGFSYEQYF,TGTGCCAGCAGCCCCGGGGGTTTCTCCTACGAGCAGTACTTC
TRBJ1-1,TRBV6-5,NA,CASSPRGGANTEAFF,TGTGCCAGCAGTCCCCGGGGGGGTGCGAACACTGAAGCTTTCTTT
TRBJ1-2,TRBV7-3,NA,CASSPEAGISYGYTF,TGTGCCAGCAGCCCTGAGGCAGGGATCAGCTATGGCTACACCTTC
TRBJ2-1,TRBV4-1,TRBD2,CASSQDAGGSYNEQFF,TGCGCCAGCAGCCAAGACGCGGGGGGCTCCTACAATGAGCAGTTCTTC
TRBJ1-2,TRBV6-1,TRBD1,CASRTDRDHGYTF,TGTGCCAGCAGGACAGACAGGGACCATGGCTACACCTTC
TRBJ2-2,TRBV23-1,NA,CASSHPAGRENTGELFF,TGCGCCAGCAGTCACCCCGCTGGCCGGGAGAACACCGGGGAGCTGTTTTTT
TRBJ2-7,TRBV2,TRBD1,CASRQGTANSYEQYF,TGTGCCAGCAGACAAGGGACAGCTAACTCCTACGAGCAGTACTTC
TRBJ1-1,TRBV10-3,NA,CAIRGGRWNTEAFF,TGTGCCATCAGGGGAGGGCGGTGGAACACTGAAGCTTTCTTT
TRBJ1-6,TRBV6-4,NA,CASSDRENSPLHF,TGTGCCAGCAGTGACAGGGAGAATTCACCCCTCCACTTT
TRBJ1-2,TRBV6-6,NA,CASSYSVRHGYTF,TGTGCCAGCAGTTACAGCGTTCGTCATGGCTACACCTTC